The 3 T cell receptor beta chains reported below all come from one sample, sequenced in a study of post-analysis software for immune sequencing data. Unique molecular identifiers had been added to the TCR beta cDNA libraries. TCRdb re-called the PCR reads with MiXCR, one entry per CDR3 protein. The table includes 250,000 to 300,000 distinct CDR3 sequences, less than 40% detected once. These receptors' targets are unknown. Study-wide results and caveats: Higher frequency in patients than in controls was seen for roughly five TRBV segments, with TRBV5-6, TRBV5-1 and TRBV20-1 among them.

Sequencing was carried out using blood. Every receptor here comes from a girl aged 5 to 17 with multiple sclerosis.

As DNA, the CDR3 is TGCGCCAGCGGGGACTTTGGGACATACGAGCAGTACTTC. Its protein product is CASGDFGTYEQYF. J is TRBJ2-5 and V is TRBV5-1; either TRBD1 or TRBD2 may supply D (6 bases each). The DNA matches TRBJ2-7 better at its end, which makes the J call doubtful. Germline assignment: CDR1 SGHRS and CDR2 YFSETQ. This CDR3 is built from 13 residues.

This clonotype was counted between two and nine times. The CDR3 DNA reads TGCGCCAGCAGCCCAGTAACAGGGGGCCAAGATCAGCCCCAGCATTTT. Translation: CASSPVTGGQDQPQHF. The chain recombines TRBV4-1 with TRBJ1-5; 9 bases map to TRBD1. Losses at the gene ends were 4 bases for V and 5 bases for J; bases not matched to a gene: 9. Per germline, CDR1 MGHRA and CDR2 YSYEKL. There are 16 residues in the CDR3.

This clonotype was counted at least ten times. Here the CDR3 DNA reads TGCAGTGCTCCGCGGACTAGCGGGAGTTCGGATGAGCAGTTCTTC. Its translation is CSAPRTSGSSDEQFF. The chain has TRBV20-1 and TRBJ2-1; 13 bases match TRBD2. The CDR3 runs to 15 residues. V shed 5 bases and J 8 bases; nucleotides not matched to a gene: 9. Germline assignment: CDR1 DFQATT and CDR2 SNEGSKA (reference sequence).